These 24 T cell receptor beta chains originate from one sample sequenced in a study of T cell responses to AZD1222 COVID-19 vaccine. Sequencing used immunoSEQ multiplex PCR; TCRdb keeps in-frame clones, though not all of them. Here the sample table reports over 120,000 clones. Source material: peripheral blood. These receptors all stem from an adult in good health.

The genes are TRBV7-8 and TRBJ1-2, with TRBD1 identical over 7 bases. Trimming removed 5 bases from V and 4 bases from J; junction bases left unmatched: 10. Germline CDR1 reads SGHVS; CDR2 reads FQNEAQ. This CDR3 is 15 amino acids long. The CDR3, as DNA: TGTGCCAGCAGCGGGACAGCCCAAGGGACCTATGGCTACACCTTC. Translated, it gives CASSGTAQGTYGYTF.

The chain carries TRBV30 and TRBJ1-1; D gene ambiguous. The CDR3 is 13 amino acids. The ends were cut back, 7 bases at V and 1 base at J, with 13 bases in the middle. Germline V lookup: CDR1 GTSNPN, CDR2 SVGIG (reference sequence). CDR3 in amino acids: CASTKGPNTEAFF. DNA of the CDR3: TGTGCCTCGACTAAAGGTCCGAACACTGAAGCTTTCTTT.

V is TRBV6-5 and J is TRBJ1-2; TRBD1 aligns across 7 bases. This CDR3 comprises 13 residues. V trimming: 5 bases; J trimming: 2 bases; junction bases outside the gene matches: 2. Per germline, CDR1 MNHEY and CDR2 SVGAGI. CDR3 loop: CASSKTGNYGYTF. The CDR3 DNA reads TGTGCCAGCAGTAAGACAGGGAACTATGGCTACACCTTC.

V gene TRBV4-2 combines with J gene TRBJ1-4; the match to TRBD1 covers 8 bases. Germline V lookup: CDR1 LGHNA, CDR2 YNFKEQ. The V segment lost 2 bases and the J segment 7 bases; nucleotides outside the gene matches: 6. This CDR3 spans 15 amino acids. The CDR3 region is CASSQTGGASEKLFF. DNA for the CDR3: TGTGCCAGCAGCCAAACAGGGGGGGCGAGTGAAAAACTGTTTTTT.

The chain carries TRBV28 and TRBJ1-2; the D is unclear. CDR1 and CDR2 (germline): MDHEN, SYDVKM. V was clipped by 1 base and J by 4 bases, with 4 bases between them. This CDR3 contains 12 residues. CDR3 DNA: TGTGCCAGCAGTTTATTCGGCTATGGCTACACCTTC. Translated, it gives CASSLFGYGYTF.

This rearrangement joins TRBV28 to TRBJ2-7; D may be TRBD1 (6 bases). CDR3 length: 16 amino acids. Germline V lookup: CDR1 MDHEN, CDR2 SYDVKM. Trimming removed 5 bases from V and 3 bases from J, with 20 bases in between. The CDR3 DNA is TGTGCCAGCAGTACCCGCGAAAGTAACAGGGACTACGAGCAGTACTTC. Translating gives CASSTRESNRDYEQYF.

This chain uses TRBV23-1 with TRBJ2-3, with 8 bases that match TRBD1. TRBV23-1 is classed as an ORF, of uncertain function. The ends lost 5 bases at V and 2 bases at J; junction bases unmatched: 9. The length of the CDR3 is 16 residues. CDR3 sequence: CASSNRGLDPTDTQYF. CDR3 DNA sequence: TGCGCCAGCAGTAACAGGGGGTTAGATCCCACAGATACGCAGTATTTT.

CDR3 in DNA: TGTGCCAGCAGCTTAGAGGGGTTGTATGTCACTGAAGCTTTCTTT. This codes for CASSLEGLYVTEAFF. The rearrangement uses TRBV11-2 and TRBJ1-1, with D hard to call. Trimming left V 0 bases short and J 4 bases short, with 12 bases between. Germline assignment: CDR1 SGHAT and CDR2 FQNNGV. This CDR3 has 15 residues.

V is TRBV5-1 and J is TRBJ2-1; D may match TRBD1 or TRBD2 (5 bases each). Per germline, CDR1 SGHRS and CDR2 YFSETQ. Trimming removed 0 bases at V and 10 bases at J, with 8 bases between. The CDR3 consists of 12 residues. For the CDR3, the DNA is TGCGCCAGCAGCTTGGCGGGGACCGAGCAGTTCTTC. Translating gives CASSLAGTEQFF.

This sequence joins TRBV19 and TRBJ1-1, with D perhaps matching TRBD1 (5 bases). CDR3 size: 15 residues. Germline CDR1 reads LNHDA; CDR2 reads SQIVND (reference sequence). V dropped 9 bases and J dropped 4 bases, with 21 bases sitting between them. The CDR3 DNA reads TGTGCCAGCGACCCCAACGGGGGGGTGGGCACTGAAGCTTTCTTT. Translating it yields CASDPNGGVGTEAFF.

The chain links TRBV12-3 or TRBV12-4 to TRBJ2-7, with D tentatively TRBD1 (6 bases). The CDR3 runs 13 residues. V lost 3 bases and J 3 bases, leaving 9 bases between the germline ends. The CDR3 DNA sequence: TGTGCCAGCAGTTTCGGACAGTTCTACGAGCAGTACTTC. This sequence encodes CASSFGQFYEQYF.

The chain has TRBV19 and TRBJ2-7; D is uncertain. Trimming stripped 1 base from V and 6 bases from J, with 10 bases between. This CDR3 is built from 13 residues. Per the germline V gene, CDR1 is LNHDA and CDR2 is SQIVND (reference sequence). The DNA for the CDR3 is TGTGCCAGTAGTATAGGTGTAAGTATCGAGCAGTACTTC. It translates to CASSIGVSIEQYF. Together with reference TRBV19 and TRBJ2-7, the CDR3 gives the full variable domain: DGGITQSPKYLFRKEGQNVTLSCEQNLNHDAMYWYRQDPGQGLRLIYYSQIVNDFQKGDIAEGYSVSREKKESFPLTVTSAQKNPTAFYLCASSIGVSIEQYFGPGTRLTVT.

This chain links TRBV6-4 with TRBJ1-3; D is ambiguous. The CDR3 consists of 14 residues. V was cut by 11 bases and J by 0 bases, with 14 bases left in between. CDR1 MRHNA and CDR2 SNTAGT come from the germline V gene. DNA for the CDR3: TGTGCCTTGGTAAGGGTACGCTCTGGAAACACCATATATTTT. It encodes CALVRVRSGNTIYF.

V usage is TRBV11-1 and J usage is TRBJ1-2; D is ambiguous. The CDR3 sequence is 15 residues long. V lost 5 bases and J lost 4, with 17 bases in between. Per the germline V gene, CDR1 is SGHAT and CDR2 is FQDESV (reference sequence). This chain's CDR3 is CASSRPGSDFYGYTF. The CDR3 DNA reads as TGTGCCAGCAGCCGCCCGGGATCGGACTTCTATGGCTACACCTTC.

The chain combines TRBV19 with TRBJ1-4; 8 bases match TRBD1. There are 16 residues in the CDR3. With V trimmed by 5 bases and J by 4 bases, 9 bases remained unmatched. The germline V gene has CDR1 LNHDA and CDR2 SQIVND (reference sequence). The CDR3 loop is CASSGWDRTNNEKLFF. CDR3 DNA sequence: TGTGCCAGTAGTGGGTGGGACAGGACGAATAATGAAAAACTGTTTTTT.

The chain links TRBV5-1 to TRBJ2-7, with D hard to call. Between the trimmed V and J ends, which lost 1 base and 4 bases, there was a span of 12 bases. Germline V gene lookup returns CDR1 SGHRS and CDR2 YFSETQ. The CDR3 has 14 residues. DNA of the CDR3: TGCGCCAGCAGCTTGCTCTTTAGCAATTACGAGCAGTACTTC. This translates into CASSLLFSNYEQYF.

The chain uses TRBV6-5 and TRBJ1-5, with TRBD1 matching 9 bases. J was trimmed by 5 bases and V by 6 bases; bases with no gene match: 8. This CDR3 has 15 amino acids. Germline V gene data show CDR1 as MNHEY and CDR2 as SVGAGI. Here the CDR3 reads CASSRGQGGYQPQHF. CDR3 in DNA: TGTGCCAGCAGCCGGGGACAGGGCGGCTATCAGCCCCAGCATTTT.

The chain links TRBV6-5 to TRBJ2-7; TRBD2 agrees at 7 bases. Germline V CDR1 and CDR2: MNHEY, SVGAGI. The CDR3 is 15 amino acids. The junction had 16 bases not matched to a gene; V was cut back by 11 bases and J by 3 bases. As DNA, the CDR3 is TGTGCCGGCTCCTGGGCCCTTGGCGGGGGCTACGAGCAGTACTTC. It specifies CAGSWALGGGYEQYF.

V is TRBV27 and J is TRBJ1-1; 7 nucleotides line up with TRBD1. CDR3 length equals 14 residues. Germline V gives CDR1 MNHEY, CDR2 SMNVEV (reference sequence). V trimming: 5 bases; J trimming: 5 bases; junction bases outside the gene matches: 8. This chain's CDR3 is CASSQTTGWTEAFF. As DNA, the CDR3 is TGTGCCAGCAGTCAAACGACAGGGTGGACTGAAGCTTTCTTT.

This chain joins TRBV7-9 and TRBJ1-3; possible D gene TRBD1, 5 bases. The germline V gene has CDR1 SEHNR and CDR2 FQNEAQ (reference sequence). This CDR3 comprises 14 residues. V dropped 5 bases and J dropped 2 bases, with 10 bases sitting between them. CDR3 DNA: TGTGCCAGCAGCATACAGGTCCCTGGAAACACCATATATTTT. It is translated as CASSIQVPGNTIYF.

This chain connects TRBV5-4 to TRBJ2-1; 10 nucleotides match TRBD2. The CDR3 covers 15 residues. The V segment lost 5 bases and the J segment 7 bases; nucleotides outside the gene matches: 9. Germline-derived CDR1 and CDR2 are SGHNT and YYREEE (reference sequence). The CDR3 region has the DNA TGTGCCAGCAGACGGAGCGGGGGGGCCTTGAATGAGCAGTTCTTC. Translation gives CASRRSGGALNEQFF.

The DNA for the CDR3 is TGTGCCAGCACTCGACTCGGACAGTCCGGCGAGCAGTACTTC. Amino acids: CASTRLGQSGEQYF. V gene TRBV6-5 combines with J gene TRBJ2-7; perhaps TRBD1 as D (6 bases). V was trimmed by 7 bases and J by 6 bases, leaving 19 bases between them. Looked up from germline, CDR1 is MNHEY and CDR2 is SVGAGI. The CDR3 sequence is 14 residues long.

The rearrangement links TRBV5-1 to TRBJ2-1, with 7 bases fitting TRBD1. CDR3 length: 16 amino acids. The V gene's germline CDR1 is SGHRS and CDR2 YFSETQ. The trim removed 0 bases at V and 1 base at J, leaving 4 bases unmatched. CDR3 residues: CASSLDRQGSYNEQFF. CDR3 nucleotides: TGCGCCAGCAGCTTGGACCGACAGGGTTCCTACAATGAGCAGTTCTTC.

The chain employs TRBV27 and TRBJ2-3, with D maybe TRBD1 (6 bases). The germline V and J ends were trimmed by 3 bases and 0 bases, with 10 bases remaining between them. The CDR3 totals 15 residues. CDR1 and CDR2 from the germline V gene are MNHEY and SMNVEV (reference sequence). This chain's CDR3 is CASSFRTASTDTQYF. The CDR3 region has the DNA TGTGCCAGCAGTTTTCGGACAGCTAGCACAGATACGCAGTATTTT.